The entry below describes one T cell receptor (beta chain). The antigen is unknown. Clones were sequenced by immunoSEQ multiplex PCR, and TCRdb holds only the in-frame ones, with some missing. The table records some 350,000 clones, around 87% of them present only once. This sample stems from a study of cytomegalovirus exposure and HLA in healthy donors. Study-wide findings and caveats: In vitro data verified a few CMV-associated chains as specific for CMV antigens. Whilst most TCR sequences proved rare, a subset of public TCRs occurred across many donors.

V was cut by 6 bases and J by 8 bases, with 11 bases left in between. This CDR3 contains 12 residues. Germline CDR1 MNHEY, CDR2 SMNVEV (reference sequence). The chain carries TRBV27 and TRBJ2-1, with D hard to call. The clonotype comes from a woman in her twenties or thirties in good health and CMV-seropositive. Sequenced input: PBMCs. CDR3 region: CASSTDGYEQFF. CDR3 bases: TGTGCCAGCAGCACGGACGGGTATGAGCAGTTCTTC.